The 26 T cell receptor beta chains below all came from one sample that was sequenced in a study of Siglec-9 on CD8 T cells in melanoma. Sequencing used immunoSEQ multiplex PCR; TCRdb keeps in-frame clones, though not all of them. The sample records over 30,000 clones, approximately 84% being singletons. Sequencing was carried out using Siglec-9- CD8+ T cells sorted from blood. Receptor source: a human donor in good health.

The CDR3 DNA follows: TGTGCCAGCAGCTCCACCGGGGAGCTGTTTTTT. This translates into CASSSTGELFF. The chain combines TRBV7-3 with TRBJ2-2; D gene uncertain. Trimming took off 4 bases at V and 4 bases at J, with 1 base between the two ends. Germline loops: CDR1 SGHTA, CDR2 FQGTGA. The CDR3 sequence is 11 residues long.

This clone was recorded a few times. The chain carries TRBV7-2 and TRBJ1-2; 7 nucleotides align to TRBD1. V gave up 7 bases and J gave up 3 bases; unmatched junction bases: 2. Germline V gene lookup returns CDR1 SGHTA and CDR2 FQGNSA. The length of the CDR3 is 12 residues. This CDR3 is CASNRGYYGYTF. CDR3 bases: TGTGCCAGCAACAGGGGTTACTATGGCTACACCTTC.

The chain combines TRBV29-1 with TRBJ2-7, with no clear D. The germline CDR1 and CDR2 sequences are SQVTM and ANQGSEA. The CDR3 is 13 residues long. Trimming removed 4 bases at V and 1 base at J, with 11 bases between. The CDR3 loop reads CSVVSTRSYEQYF. The CDR3, as DNA: TGCAGCGTTGTATCTACCAGGTCCTACGAGCAGTACTTC.

The chain recombines TRBV27 with TRBJ2-7; 13 bases fit TRBD2. This CDR3 has 15 residues. Germline CDR1 MNHEY, CDR2 SMNVEV (reference sequence). Trimming cost V 2 bases and J 4 bases; bases outside gene matches: 2. The CDR3: CASSLETSGRYEQYF. The CDR3 nucleotides read TGTGCCAGCAGTTTAGAGACTAGCGGGAGGTACGAGCAGTACTTC.

V and J are TRBV6-4 and TRBJ2-2; TRBD2 might be the D (6 bases). Trimming stripped 0 bases from V and 7 bases from J, with 6 bases between. Per the germline V gene, CDR1 is MRHNA and CDR2 is SNTAGT. The CDR3 has 13 residues. The CDR3 here is CASSDSDYGELFF. In DNA form, the CDR3 reads TGTGCCAGCAGTGACTCGGACTACGGGGAGCTGTTTTTT.

The CDR3 protein is CASSERGQGATNEKLFF. CDR3 nucleotide sequence: TGTGCCAGCAGCGAGCGCGGACAGGGGGCAACTAATGAAAAACTGTTTTTT. The rearrangement links TRBV21-1 to TRBJ1-4; the D call TRBD1 from the table was never checked on the DNA. TRBV21-1 is a known pseudogene. The CDR3 is 17 amino acids.

The table lists this clone with a few counts. This CDR3 reads CSAPRTGGDTEAFF. The CDR3 region has the DNA TGCAGCGCTCCTCGGACAGGGGGGGACACTGAAGCTTTCTTT. The chain combines TRBV29-1 with TRBJ1-1, with 10 bases fitting TRBD1. The CDR3 consists of 14 residues. Germline assignment: CDR1 SQVTM and CDR2 ANQGSEA. Trimming at V came to 7 bases and at J to 3 bases, leaving 8 bases not matched to a gene.

V gene TRBV28 combines with J gene TRBJ2-7, with 11 bases identical to TRBD2. V trimming: 6 bases; J trimming: 7 bases; junction bases outside the gene matches: 8. Germline V gene lookup returns CDR1 MDHEN and CDR2 SYDVKM. This CDR3 comprises 14 residues. The DNA for the CDR3 is TGTGCCAGCAGGATAGCGGGAGGGCCGGGAGAGCAGTACTTC. Translated, it gives CASRIAGGPGEQYF.

This sequence joins TRBV4-1 and TRBJ2-5; D possibly corresponds to TRBD1 (6 bases). The germline V gene encodes CDR1 MGHRA and CDR2 YSYEKL. Trimming stripped 3 bases from V and 1 base from J, with 12 bases between. This CDR3 has 15 amino acids. In DNA, the CDR3 is TGCGCCAGCAGCCACCCGACAGGCACCCAAGAGACCCAGTACTTC. It yields the protein CASSHPTGTQETQYF.

This sequence joins TRBV4-1 and TRBJ2-3; no definite D call. V dropped 0 bases and J dropped 0 bases, with 1 base sitting between them. The CDR3 is 13 residues long. Germline V gene lookup returns CDR1 MGHRA and CDR2 YSYEKL. The CDR3 nucleotides are TGCGCCAGCAGCCAAGACAGCACAGATACGCAGTATTTT. Translated: CASSQDSTDTQYF.

The V call is TRBV27, the J call TRBJ1-2; unclear D gene. CDR3 length: 16 residues. Germline V CDR1 and CDR2: MNHEY, SMNVEV (reference sequence). V shed 8 bases and J shed 8 bases, with 27 bases lying between them. The CDR3 sequence is CASGSNGTPESSGYTF. As DNA, the CDR3 is TGTGCCAGCGGTTCTAATGGAACCCCCGAGTCTTCGGGCTACACCTTC.

The chain recombines TRBV9 with TRBJ2-1; TRBD2 aligns across 10 bases. Germline V lookup: CDR1 SGDLS, CDR2 YYNGEE. This CDR3 comprises 16 residues. The junction had 7 bases not matched to a gene; V was cut back by 0 bases and J by 7 bases. CDR3 DNA: TGTGCCAGCAGCGTAGAGAGCGGGGGGGTTCTGAATGAGCAGTTCTTC. Amino acids: CASSVESGGVLNEQFF.

V gene TRBV9 combines with J gene TRBJ2-5, with 7 bases identical to TRBD2. Germline CDR1 is SGDLS and CDR2 is YYNGEE. With V trimmed by 3 bases and J by 5 bases, 10 bases remained unmatched. This CDR3 region has 15 residues. The CDR3 region is CASSGDLGEGETQYF. The CDR3 DNA sequence: TGTGCCAGCAGCGGGGACCTGGGGGAGGGGGAGACCCAGTACTTC.

The chain carries TRBV28 and TRBJ2-3; D gene ambiguous. The CDR3 consists of 13 residues. The germline gives CDR1 MDHEN, CDR2 SYDVKM. V lost 6 bases to trimming and J lost 6 bases, with 13 bases between them. CDR3 sequence: CASRNSPVDTQYF. The CDR3 DNA sequence: TGTGCCAGCAGAAATAGCCCAGTTGATACGCAGTATTTT.

The genes are TRBV10-2 and TRBJ1-1, with a possible D match to TRBD1 (5 bases). V was trimmed by 0 bases and J by 6 bases, leaving 11 bases between them. In germline, CDR1 is WSHSY, CDR2 SAAADI. There are 14 residues in the CDR3. The CDR3 DNA sequence: TGCGCCAGCAGTGAGTCGGGGGGTGGGGCTGAAGCTTTCTTT. Encoded protein: CASSESGGGAEAFF.

The chain employs TRBV4-1 and TRBJ2-1, with TRBD1 as a possible D gene (5 bases). Germline CDR1 MGHRA, CDR2 YSYEKL. V dropped 3 bases and J dropped 0 bases, with 9 bases sitting between them. This CDR3 is 15 amino acids long. The CDR3 DNA is TGCGCCAGCAGCCAGCAGACAGTCTCCTACAATGAGCAGTTCTTC. Its protein is CASSQQTVSYNEQFF.

This chain joins TRBV30 and TRBJ2-1; 10 bases align to TRBD2. J lost 3 bases, V lost 3 bases, and 11 bases had no gene match. Germline V gene data show CDR1 as GTSNPN and CDR2 as SVGIG (reference sequence). This CDR3 has 17 residues. CDR3 DNA sequence: TGTGCCTGGAGAGCCGAGGTAGCGGGGGGTCTCTACAATGAGCAGTTCTTC. This translates into CAWRAEVAGGLYNEQFF.

CDR3 in amino acids: CASSPGFTEAFF. CDR3 in DNA: TGTGCCAGCAGCCCAGGGTTCACTGAAGCTTTCTTT. The gene calls are TRBV9 and TRBJ1-1; possibly TRBD1 for D (5 bases). The CDR3 is 12 residues long. Germline CDR1 and CDR2: SGDLS and YYNGEE. Trimming removed 4 bases at V and 4 bases at J, with 8 bases between.

The gene calls are TRBV7-2 and TRBJ1-3; D is ambiguous. The V gene's germline CDR1 is SGHTA and CDR2 FQGNSA. This CDR3 is 13 amino acids long. V was cut by 3 bases and J by 3 bases, with 6 bases left in between. DNA for the CDR3: TGTGCCAGCAGCTTCCCGGTTGGAAACACCATATATTTT. It yields the protein CASSFPVGNTIYF.

The chain employs TRBV5-1 and TRBJ2-1, with 10 bases that match TRBD1. The CDR3 totals 11 residues. Germline values: CDR1 SGHRS, CDR2 YFSETQ. The ends lost 4 bases at V and 14 bases at J; junction bases unmatched: 3. The CDR3 reads CASSAGTGEFF. CDR3 DNA sequence: TGCGCCAGCAGCGCCGGGACAGGGGAGTTCTTC.

This CDR3 reads CASSLFDSSYNEQFF. The CDR3 DNA is TGTGCCAGCAGCCTTTTTGACTCCTCCTACAATGAGCAGTTCTTC. The V call is TRBV7-2, the J call TRBJ2-1; D not certain. Germline CDR1 is SGHTA and CDR2 is FQGNSA. With 5 bases removed from V and 0 bases from J, the gap between germline ends came to 11 bases. The CDR3 extends over 15 amino acids.

The chain recombines TRBV7-9 with TRBJ2-7; D uncertain. Looked up from germline, CDR1 is SEHNR and CDR2 is FQNEAQ (reference sequence). V gave up 7 bases and J gave up 4 bases, with 8 bases separating them. This CDR3 has 11 residues. The CDR3 sequence is CASTDRYEQYF. The CDR3 DNA is TGTGCCAGCACCGACCGGTACGAGCAGTACTTC.

J is TRBJ2-1 and V is TRBV4-2; 10 bases match TRBD2. This CDR3 has 14 residues. Trimming cost V 8 bases and J 0 bases; bases outside gene matches: 1. CDR1 is LGHNA, CDR2 YNFKEQ, per germline. The chain's CDR3 is CASRTSGSYNEQFF. DNA of the CDR3: TGTGCCAGCCGGACTAGCGGCTCCTACAATGAGCAGTTCTTC.

The chain recombines TRBV29-1 with TRBJ1-2; D gene unclear. The CDR3 loop spans 14 amino acids. The V end lost 4 bases, the J end lost 7 bases, and 19 bases lay between the germline ends. Germline lookup yields CDR1 SQVTM and CDR2 ANQGSEA. In DNA form, the CDR3 reads TGCAGCGTTGGTCCAGCAAACGTCCTATTTGGCTACACCTTC. The encoded protein is CSVGPANVLFGYTF.

In DNA form, the CDR3 reads TGCGCCAGCAGCCAAGAAGCTCTGGGACTAGCGGGAGGGGACGAGCAGTACTTC. This codes for CASSQEALGLAGGDEQYF. The chain joins TRBV4-1 to TRBJ2-7; 16 nucleotides align to TRBD2. Trimming at V came to 0 bases and at J to 5 bases, leaving 7 bases not matched to a gene. Germline V gene lookup returns CDR1 MGHRA and CDR2 YSYEKL. The CDR3 loop spans 18 amino acids.

The J gene is TRBJ1-6, the V gene TRBV6-1; no clear D. Trimming left V 8 bases short and J 0 bases short, with 8 bases between. CDR1 MNHNS and CDR2 SASEGT come from the germline V gene. This CDR3 is 14 amino acids long. As DNA, the CDR3 is TGTGCCAGCGGATCAGGCTCCTATAATTCACCCCTCCACTTT. It codes for CASGSGSYNSPLHF.